This passage covers 22 T cell receptor beta chains from one sample sequenced in a study of blood T cell repertoires in COVID-19. Assay used: immunoSEQ multiplex PCR; TCRdb lists only in-frame clones, some missing. The table lists under 300,000 clones, 80% to 90% of them singletons, with about 3.4% in the top ten. Sequenced sample: PBMCs or T cells enriched from blood (not recorded which). Every receptor here comes from a woman aged 40 to 55 who had been exposed to COVID-19.

The genes are TRBV7-8 and TRBJ2-5; the match to TRBD1 covers 8 bases. CDR3 length: 17 amino acids. Germline CDR1 is SGHVS and CDR2 is FQNEAQ. V was clipped by 5 bases and J by 5 bases; unmatched bases: 16. CDR3 nucleotide sequence: TGTGCCAGCAGCATTCTTTGGACAGGGACGGATGGGGAGACCCAGTACTTC. This translates into CASSILWTGTDGETQYF.

J is TRBJ1-6 and V is TRBV3-1 (or the pseudogene TRBV3-2); D is uncertain. Trimming took 0 bases from V and 0 from J, leaving 12 bases between them. Germline CDR1 and CDR2: LGHDT and YNNKEL (reference sequence). CDR3 length: 18 amino acids. CDR3 protein: CASSQDLVLSSYNSPLHF. Written as DNA, the CDR3 is TGTGCCAGCAGCCAAGATCTGGTACTGAGCTCCTATAATTCACCCCTCCACTTT.

This clone was seen once. One end of the junction does not line up with germline, which may come from a read error. J is TRBJ2-2 and V is TRBV5-1; 8 bases match TRBD1. The CDR3 has 16 amino acids. The V gene's germline CDR1 is SGHRS and CDR2 YFSETQ. CDR3 residues: CASSPLWTGLTGELFF. The DNA of the CDR3 is TGTGCCAGCAGCCCCCTATGGACAGGGCTCACCGGGGAGCTGTTTTTT.

The chain carries TRBV19 and TRBJ1-6; 7 nucleotides match TRBD1. The germline V gene has CDR1 LNHDA and CDR2 SQIVND (reference sequence). Trimming cost V 3 bases and J 5 bases; bases outside gene matches: 10. The CDR3 runs 17 residues. The CDR3 spells CASSMGFRDRDNSPLHF. CDR3 nucleotides: TGTGCCAGTAGTATGGGTTTTCGGGACAGAGATAATTCACCCCTCCACTTT.

This rearrangement joins TRBV7-6 to TRBJ2-3, with D unclear. Between the trimmed V and J ends, which lost 5 bases and 2 bases, there was a span of 11 bases. The CDR3 spans 14 residues. CDR1 SGHVS and CDR2 FNYEAQ come from the germline V gene. In nucleotides, the CDR3 is TGTGCCAGCAGCCATGGAAGCGACACAGATACGCAGTATTTT. It translates to CASSHGSDTDTQYF.

This chain joins TRBV7-2 and TRBJ1-6, with D possibly matching TRBD1 (5 bases). CDR1 SGHTA and CDR2 FQGNSA come from the germline V gene. Trimming pared 1 base from V and 2 bases from J, leaving 15 bases between. The CDR3 extends over 18 amino acids. In nucleotides, the CDR3 is TGTGCCAGCAGCTTAGGGATCCAGGGAATGACCTATAATTCACCCCTCCACTTT. Translating gives CASSLGIQGMTYNSPLHF.

This chain uses TRBV10-3 with TRBJ2-3; 11 nucleotides line up with TRBD2. J was trimmed by 11 bases and V by 2 bases; bases with no gene match: 9. Germline loops: CDR1 ENHRY, CDR2 SYGVKD. This CDR3 is built from 15 residues. CDR3 in DNA: TGTGCCATCAGTGAGACTAGCGGGGGAAGTGGTCGGCAGTATTTT. It is translated as CAISETSGGSGRQYF.

The gene calls are TRBV28 and TRBJ2-1; tentatively, D is TRBD1 (5 bases). The CDR3 is 13 residues long. Germline V gene sequence: CDR1 MDHEN, CDR2 SYDVKM. The V gene lost 2 bases and the J gene lost 8 bases, with 10 bases spanning the gap. CDR3 in amino acids: CASSLRRDDEQFF. The CDR3 DNA reads as TGTGCCAGCAGTTTACGCAGGGATGATGAGCAGTTCTTC.

This chain uses TRBV6-5 with TRBJ1-2, with 9 positions matching TRBD1. The CDR3 totals 14 residues. V shed 7 bases and J 8 bases; nucleotides not matched to a gene: 11. Per the germline V gene, CDR1 is MNHEY and CDR2 is SVGAGI. CDR3: CASNQGQGISGYTF. The CDR3 DNA is TGTGCCAGCAACCAAGGACAGGGGATAAGCGGCTACACCTTC.

J is TRBJ2-7 and V is TRBV10-3; perhaps TRBD2 as D (6 bases). This CDR3 has 13 residues. Germline V gene sequence: CDR1 ENHRY, CDR2 SYGVKD. V lost 4 bases and J 6 bases, leaving 13 bases between the germline ends. CDR3 nucleotide sequence: TGTGCCATCAGTGCCCTACTAGCTGCCGAGCAGTACTTC. This gives the protein CAISALLAAEQYF.

This clone showed up just once. The CDR3 sequence: CASAGTGIYNEQFF. CDR3 bases: TGTGCCAGCGCCGGGACAGGGATATACAATGAGCAGTTCTTC. The chain has TRBV19 and TRBJ2-1, with TRBD1 matching over 9 bases. In germline, CDR1 is LNHDA, CDR2 SQIVND (reference sequence). The CDR3 covers 14 residues. V trimming: 9 bases; J trimming: 4 bases; junction bases outside the gene matches: 7.

The chain uses TRBV11-3 and TRBJ1-1; unclear D gene. The length of the CDR3 is 13 residues. V was cut by 3 bases and J by 3 bases, with 8 bases left in between. Germline values: CDR1 SGHNT, CDR2 YENEEA. The CDR3 spells CASSFGEDTEAFF. CDR3 nucleotide sequence: TGTGCCAGCAGCTTCGGCGAGGACACTGAAGCTTTCTTT.

Concerning this clone itself: This same CDR3 is encoded by further DNA sequences in the sample. The rearrangement uses TRBV7-9 and TRBJ1-1; TRBD1 matches 7 bases. This CDR3 has 15 amino acids. CDR1 SEHNR and CDR2 FQNEAQ come from the germline V gene (reference sequence). V trimming: 6 bases; J trimming: 0 bases; junction bases outside the gene matches: 7. DNA of the CDR3: TGTGCCAGCAGTCTCGGCGGGACAGTGAACACTGAAGCTTTCTTT. It specifies CASSLGGTVNTEAFF.

The V call is TRBV28, the J call TRBJ1-4; maybe TRBD1 (5 bases). Germline CDR1 is MDHEN and CDR2 is SYDVKM. V was shortened by 6 bases and J by 6 bases, with 14 bases between the two germline ends. The length of the CDR3 is 14 residues. CDR3: CASRPQGGYEKLFF. The CDR3 coding sequence is TGTGCCAGCAGGCCCCAGGGAGGCTATGAAAAACTGTTTTTT.

This rearrangement joins TRBV7-2 to TRBJ2-3; 12 positions agree with TRBD2. Germline V gene lookup returns CDR1 SGHTA and CDR2 FQGNSA. This CDR3 contains 15 residues. The ends lost 3 bases at V and 6 bases at J; junction bases unmatched: 4. The chain's CDR3 is CASSLTSGSPDTQYF. In nucleotides, the CDR3 is TGTGCCAGCAGCTTGACTAGCGGGAGTCCCGATACGCAGTATTTT. The complete variable domain, with remaining parts taken from reference TRBV7-2 and TRBJ2-3, reads GAGVSQSPSNKVTEKGKDVELRCDPISGHTALYWYRQSLGQGLEFLIYFQGNSAPDKSGLPSDRFSAERTGGSVSTLTIQRTQQEDSAVYLCASSLTSGSPDTQYFGPGTRLTVL.

The chain carries TRBV7-9 and TRBJ1-1, with 7 bases aligning to TRBD1. The CDR3 extends over 15 amino acids. CDR1 and CDR2 from the germline V gene are SEHNR and FQNEAQ (reference sequence). V lost 0 bases and J lost 4; bases outside the gene matches: 5. The CDR3 spells CASSLALAGGTEAFF. CDR3 nucleotides: TGTGCCAGCAGCTTAGCGCTTGCAGGGGGCACTGAAGCTTTCTTT.

The J gene is TRBJ2-6, the V gene TRBV12-3 or TRBV12-4, with D unclear. This CDR3 is 12 amino acids long. V was clipped by 8 bases and J by 2 bases, with 4 bases between them. This chain's CDR3 is CASGTGANVLTF. Written as DNA, the CDR3 is TGTGCCAGCGGCACTGGGGCCAACGTCCTGACTTTC.

CDR3 protein: CASSIAGSNQPQHF. CDR3 bases: TGTGCCAGTAGTATAGCGGGGAGCAATCAGCCCCAGCATTTT. The chain recombines TRBV19 with TRBJ1-5, with D unresolved. The CDR3 length is 14 residues. V was shortened by 1 base and J by 1 base, with 5 bases between the two germline ends. The germline CDR1 and CDR2 sequences are LNHDA and SQIVND (reference sequence).

The J gene is TRBJ1-2, the V gene TRBV28; 7 positions agree with TRBD1. The V and J ends lost 6 bases and 2 bases, in that order; junction bases with no gene match: 9. The CDR3 runs 15 residues. Per the germline V gene, CDR1 is MDHEN and CDR2 is SYDVKM. For the CDR3, the DNA is TGTGCCAGCAGGATCACAGGGGTTGGGAACTATGGCTACACCTTC. Protein: CASRITGVGNYGYTF.

About this clone: This sample includes further DNA sequences coding for the same CDR3. The chain recombines TRBV27 with TRBJ1-1; TRBD1 aligns across 7 bases. The V gene's germline CDR1 is MNHEY and CDR2 SMNVEV (reference sequence). The ends lost 5 bases at V and 2 bases at J; junction bases unmatched: 5. The CDR3 runs to 14 residues. The CDR3 protein is CASSLTGVNTEAFF. In DNA, the CDR3 is TGTGCCAGCAGTCTAACAGGGGTCAACACTGAAGCTTTCTTT.

Concerning this clone itself: One end of the junction fails to match germline, which may point to a read error. The chain couples TRBV7-9 to TRBJ2-1; no clear D. The germline gives CDR1 SEHNR, CDR2 FQNEAQ (reference sequence). The length of the CDR3 is 9 residues. CDR3 nucleotide sequence: TGTGCCAGCAGCTTAGCGCAGGTCTTC. The encoded protein is CASSLAQVF.

The chain carries TRBV27 and TRBJ2-3; unclear D gene. V was trimmed by 7 bases and J by 0 bases, leaving 2 bases between them. Germline values: CDR1 MNHEY, CDR2 SMNVEV (reference sequence). The CDR3 loop spans 11 amino acids. The CDR3 coding sequence is TGTGCCAGCACTAGCACAGATACGCAGTATTTT. It yields the protein CASTSTDTQYF.